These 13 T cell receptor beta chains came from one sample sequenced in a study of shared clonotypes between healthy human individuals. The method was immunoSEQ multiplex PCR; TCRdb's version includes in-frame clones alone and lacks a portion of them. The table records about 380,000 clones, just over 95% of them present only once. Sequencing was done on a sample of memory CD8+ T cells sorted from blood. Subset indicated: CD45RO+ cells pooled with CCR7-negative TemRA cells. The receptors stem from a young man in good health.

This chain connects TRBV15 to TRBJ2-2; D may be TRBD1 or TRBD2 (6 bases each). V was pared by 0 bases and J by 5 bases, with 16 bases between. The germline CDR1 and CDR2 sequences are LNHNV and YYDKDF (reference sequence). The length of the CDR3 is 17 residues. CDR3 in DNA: TGTGCCACCAGCAGAGAAAGGGGCCAGGGGAGGACCGGGGAGCTGTTTTTT. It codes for CATSRERGQGRTGELFF.

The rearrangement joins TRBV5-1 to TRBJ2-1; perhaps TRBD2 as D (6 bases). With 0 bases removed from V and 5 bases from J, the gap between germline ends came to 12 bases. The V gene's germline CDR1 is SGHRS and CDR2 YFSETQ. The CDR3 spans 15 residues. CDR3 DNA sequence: TGCGCCAGCAGCTTGGGGGGTAGCGGCGACAATGAGCAGTTCTTC. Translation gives CASSLGGSGDNEQFF.

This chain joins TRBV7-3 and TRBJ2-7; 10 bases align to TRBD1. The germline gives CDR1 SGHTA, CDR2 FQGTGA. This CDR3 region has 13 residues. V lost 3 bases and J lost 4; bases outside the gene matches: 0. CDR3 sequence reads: CASSLDRGYEQYF. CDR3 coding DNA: TGTGCCAGCAGCTTGGACAGGGGGTACGAGCAGTACTTC.

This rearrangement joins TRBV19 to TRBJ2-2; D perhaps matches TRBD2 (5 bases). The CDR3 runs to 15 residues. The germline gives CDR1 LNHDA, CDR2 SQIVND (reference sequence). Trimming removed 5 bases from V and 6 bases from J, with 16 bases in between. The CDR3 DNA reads TGTGCCAGTAGTGTTGGTCGGACTGTTTCCGGGGAGCTGTTTTTT. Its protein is CASSVGRTVSGELFF.

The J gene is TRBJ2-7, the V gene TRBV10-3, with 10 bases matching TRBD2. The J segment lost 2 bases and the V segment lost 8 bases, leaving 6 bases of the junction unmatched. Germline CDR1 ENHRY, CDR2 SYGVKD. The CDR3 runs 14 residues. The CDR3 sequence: CAIGLAGGAYEQYF. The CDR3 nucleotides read TGTGCCATCGGTTTAGCGGGAGGCGCCTACGAGCAGTACTTC.

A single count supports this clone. CDR3 nucleotide sequence: TGTGCCAGTAGTACCCCCGGGTCTGACTACGAGCAGTACTTC. Translated: CASSTPGSDYEQYF. V gene TRBV19 combines with J gene TRBJ2-7; D call uncertain. V was cut by 4 bases and J by 3 bases, with 13 bases left in between. CDR3 length: 14 amino acids. Germline V gene data show CDR1 as LNHDA and CDR2 as SQIVND (reference sequence).

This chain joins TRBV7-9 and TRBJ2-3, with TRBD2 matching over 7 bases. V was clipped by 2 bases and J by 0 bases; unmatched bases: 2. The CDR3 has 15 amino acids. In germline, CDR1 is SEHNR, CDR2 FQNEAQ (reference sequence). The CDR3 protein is CASSLLAVSTDTQYF. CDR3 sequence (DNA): TGTGCCAGCAGCTTACTAGCGGTTAGCACAGATACGCAGTATTTT. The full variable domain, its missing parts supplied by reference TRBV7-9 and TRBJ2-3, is DTGVSQNPRHKITKRGQNVTFRCDPISEHNRLYWYRQTLGQGPEFLTYFQNEAQLEKSRLLSDRFSAERPKGSFSTLEIQRTEQGDSAMYLCASSLLAVSTDTQYFGPGTRLTVL.

DNA for the CDR3: TGTGCCAGCAGCTTACGACCGCCGCACTCTGGAAACACCATATATTTT. Its protein is CASSLRPPHSGNTIYF. The chain employs TRBV7-9 and TRBJ1-3; D ambiguous. With 2 bases removed from V and 0 bases from J, the gap between germline ends came to 11 bases. Looked up from germline, CDR1 is SEHNR and CDR2 is FQNEAQ (reference sequence). CDR3 length: 16 residues.

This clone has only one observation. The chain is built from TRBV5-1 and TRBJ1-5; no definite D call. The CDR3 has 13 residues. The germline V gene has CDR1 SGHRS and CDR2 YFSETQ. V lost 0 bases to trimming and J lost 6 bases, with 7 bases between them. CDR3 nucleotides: TGCGCCAGCAGCTTGGACGGGCCTCAGCCCCAGCATTTT. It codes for CASSLDGPQPQHF.

In DNA, the CDR3 is TGTGCCACCTCGGGGTCATATGGCTACACCTTC. Translating gives CATSGSYGYTF. The chain recombines TRBV6-5 with TRBJ1-2; no firm D call. With 10 bases removed from V and 5 bases from J, the gap between germline ends came to 11 bases. The CDR3 has 11 residues. Germline CDR1 MNHEY, CDR2 SVGAGI.

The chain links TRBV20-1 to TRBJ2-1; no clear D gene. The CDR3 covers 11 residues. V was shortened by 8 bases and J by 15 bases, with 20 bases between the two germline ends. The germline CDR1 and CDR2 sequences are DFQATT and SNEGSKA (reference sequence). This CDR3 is CSSISGLGRFF. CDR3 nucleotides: TGCAGTTCAATTTCCGGGTTAGGGCGGTTCTTC.

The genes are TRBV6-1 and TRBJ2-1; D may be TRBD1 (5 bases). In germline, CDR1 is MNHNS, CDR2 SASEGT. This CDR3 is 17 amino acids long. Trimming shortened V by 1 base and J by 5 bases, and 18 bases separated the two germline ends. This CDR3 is CASSEGIGPRGNNEQFF. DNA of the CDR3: TGTGCCAGCAGTGAAGGTATTGGGCCTAGGGGCAACAATGAGCAGTTCTTC.

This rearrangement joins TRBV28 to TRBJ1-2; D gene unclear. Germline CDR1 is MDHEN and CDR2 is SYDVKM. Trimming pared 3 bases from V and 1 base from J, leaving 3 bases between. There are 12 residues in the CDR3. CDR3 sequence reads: CASSFSNYGYTF. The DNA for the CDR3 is TGTGCCAGCAGTTTTAGTAACTATGGCTACACCTTC.